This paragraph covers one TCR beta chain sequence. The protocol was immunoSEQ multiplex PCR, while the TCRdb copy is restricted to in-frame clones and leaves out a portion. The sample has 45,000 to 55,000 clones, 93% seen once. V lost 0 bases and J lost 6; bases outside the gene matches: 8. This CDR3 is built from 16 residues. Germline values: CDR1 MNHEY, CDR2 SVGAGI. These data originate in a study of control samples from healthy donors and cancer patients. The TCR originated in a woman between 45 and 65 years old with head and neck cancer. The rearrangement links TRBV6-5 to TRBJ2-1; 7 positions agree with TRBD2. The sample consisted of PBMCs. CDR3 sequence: CASSYSIKRDLNEQFF. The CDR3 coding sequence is TGTGCCAGCAGTTACTCGATTAAGCGGGACCTCAATGAGCAGTTCTTC.